This T cell receptor beta chain was retrieved from a study of OX40 agonist ivuxolimab in advanced cancers. Assay: immunoSEQ multiplex PCR; the TCRdb copy retains only in-frame clones and omits some. This sample has around 70,000 clones, with roughly 84% found just once. On this clone: The target antigen is unknown.

The study, taken as a whole, reports: The study found that CD8+ T cells averaged more expanded clones than CD4+.

The CDR3 spans 14 residues. Germline V gives CDR1 SGHRS, CDR2 YFSETQ. Trimming took 2 bases from V and 3 from J, leaving 10 bases between them. Specimen: CD4+ or CD8+ T cells sorted from blood, collected in a trial of the OX40 agonist ivuxolimab. The rearrangement joins TRBV5-1 to TRBJ2-3; D ambiguous. The receptor's source is an adult with an advanced solid tumor such as melanoma, head and neck, liver or kidney cancer. The CDR3 reads CASSFATRTDTQYF. For the CDR3, the DNA is TGCGCCAGCAGCTTTGCCACACGGACAGATACGCAGTATTTT.